This is a list of T cell receptor beta chains from one sample in a study of T cells after yellow fever vaccination. TCRdb reprocessed the 5' RACE reads with MiXCR, giving one entry per CDR3 protein. The sample has a few hundred thousand distinct CDR3 sequences; approximately 8% are singletons. Sequencing used CD4+ T cells sorted from PBMCs, obtained 5 days after the yellow fever booster vaccination. Every receptor here comes from a man younger than 35 who received the YFV17D yellow fever vaccine. The CDR3 runs from the conserved cysteine through the conserved F or W.

j_call	v_call	cdr3_length	cdr3_aa
TRBJ2-3	TRBV7-9	13	CASSFGEGDTQYF
TRBJ2-5	TRBV7-9	12	CASSPRLEAQYF
TRBJ2-3	TRBV28	15	CASSSQGAGPDTQYF
TRBJ2-6	TRBV7-9	18	CASSLESGGFLGANVLTF
TRBJ2-1	TRBV7-9	15	CASSSEGLRHDEQFF
TRBJ1-5	TRBV6-5	17	CASSTTMTGGGNQPQHF
TRBJ2-2	TRBV20-1	13	CSARVINTGELFF
TRBJ2-7	TRBV20-1	13	CSAQAQVGNEQYF
TRBJ2-5	TRBV6-2/TRBV6-3	14	CASNDRGLRETQYF
TRBJ1-6	TRBV5-1	15	CASSITTGTDLSLHF